Listed here are 3 T cell receptor beta chains from one sample, sequenced in a study of T cell responses to AZD1222 COVID-19 vaccine. The assay was immunoSEQ multiplex PCR, and TCRdb's table has in-frame clones only and misses some. Seen here are approximately 130,000 clones, under 95% observed once, and the top ten hold 2.5% to 4%. The sequenced sample was peripheral blood, obtained on day 0 of AZD1222 vaccination. The receptors were gathered from an adult in good health.

The chain uses TRBV28 and TRBJ1-2; possible D gene TRBD1, 5 bases. CDR1 is MDHEN and CDR2 is SYDVKM in the germline V gene. This CDR3 is built from 16 residues. V gave up 3 bases and J gave up 3 bases, with 17 bases separating them. CDR3 sequence (DNA): TGTGCCAGCAGTTTTGGGTTTAGGGGACGTTACTATGGCTACACCTTC. This gives the protein CASSFGFRGRYYGYTF.

The chain recombines TRBV10-3 with TRBJ2-1, with TRBD2 identical over 11 bases. This CDR3 region has 13 residues. Germline V gene sequence: CDR1 ENHRY, CDR2 SYGVKD. Trimming at V came to 10 bases and at J to 4 bases, leaving 3 bases not matched to a gene. The CDR3 coding sequence is TGTGCCAGCGGGACTAGCGGATACAATGAGCAGTTCTTC. Amino acids: CASGTSGYNEQFF.

The chain links TRBV9 to TRBJ2-2; D call uncertain. In germline, CDR1 is SGDLS, CDR2 YYNGEE. The CDR3 consists of 14 residues. Trimming left V 0 bases short and J 7 bases short, with 10 bases between. The CDR3 protein is CASSVASTIGELFF. The CDR3, as DNA: TGTGCCAGCAGCGTAGCCAGCACGATCGGGGAGCTGTTTTTT.